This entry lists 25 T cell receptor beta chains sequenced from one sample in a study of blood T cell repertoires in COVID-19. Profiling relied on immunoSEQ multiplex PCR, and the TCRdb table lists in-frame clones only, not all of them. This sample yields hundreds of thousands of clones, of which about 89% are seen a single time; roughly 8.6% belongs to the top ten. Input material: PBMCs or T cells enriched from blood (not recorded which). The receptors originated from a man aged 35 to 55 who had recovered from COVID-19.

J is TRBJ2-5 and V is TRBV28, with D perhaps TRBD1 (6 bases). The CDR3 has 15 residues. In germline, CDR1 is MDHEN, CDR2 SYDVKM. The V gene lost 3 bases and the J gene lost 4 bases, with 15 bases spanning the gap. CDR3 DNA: TGTGCCAGCAGTTTCCATCAGGGGATTAGAGAGACCCAGTACTTC. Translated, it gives CASSFHQGIRETQYF.

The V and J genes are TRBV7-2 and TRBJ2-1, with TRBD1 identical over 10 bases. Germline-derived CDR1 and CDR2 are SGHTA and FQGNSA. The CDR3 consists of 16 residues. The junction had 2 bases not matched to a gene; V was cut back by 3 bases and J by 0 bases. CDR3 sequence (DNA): TGTGCCAGCAGCTTCTGGGACAGGGGCTCCTACAATGAGCAGTTCTTC. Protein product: CASSFWDRGSYNEQFF.

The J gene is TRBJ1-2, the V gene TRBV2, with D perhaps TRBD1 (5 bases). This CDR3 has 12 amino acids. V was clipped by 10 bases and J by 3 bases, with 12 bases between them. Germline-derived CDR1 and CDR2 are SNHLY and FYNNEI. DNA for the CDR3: TGTGCCAACCCAGAGACAGACTATGGCTACACCTTC. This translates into CANPETDYGYTF.

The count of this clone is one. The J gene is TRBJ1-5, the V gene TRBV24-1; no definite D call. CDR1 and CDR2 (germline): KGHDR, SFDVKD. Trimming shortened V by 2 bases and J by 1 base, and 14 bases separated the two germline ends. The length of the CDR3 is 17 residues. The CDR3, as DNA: TGTGCCACCAGTGATTCTCTTGGAGCCAGCAGCAATCAGCCCCAGCATTTT. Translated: CATSDSLGASSNQPQHF.

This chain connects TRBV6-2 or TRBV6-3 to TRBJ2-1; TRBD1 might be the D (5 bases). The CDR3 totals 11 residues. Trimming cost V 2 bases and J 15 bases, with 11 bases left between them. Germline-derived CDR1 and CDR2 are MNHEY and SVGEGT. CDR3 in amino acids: CASSYGQGMFF. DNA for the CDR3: TGTGCCAGCAGTTACGGGCAGGGTATGTTCTTC.

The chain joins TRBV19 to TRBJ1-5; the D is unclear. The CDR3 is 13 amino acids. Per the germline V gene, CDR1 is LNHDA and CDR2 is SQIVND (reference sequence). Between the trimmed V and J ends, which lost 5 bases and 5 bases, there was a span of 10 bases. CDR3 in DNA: TGTGCCAGTAGTCGGCAGGAACATCAGCCCCAGCATTTT. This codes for CASSRQEHQPQHF.

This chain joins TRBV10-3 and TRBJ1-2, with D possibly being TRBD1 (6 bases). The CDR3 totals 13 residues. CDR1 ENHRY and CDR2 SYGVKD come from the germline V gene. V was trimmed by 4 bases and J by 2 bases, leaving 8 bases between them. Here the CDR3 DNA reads TGTGCCATCAGTGGTGACAGGAACTATGGCTACACCTTC. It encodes CAISGDRNYGYTF.

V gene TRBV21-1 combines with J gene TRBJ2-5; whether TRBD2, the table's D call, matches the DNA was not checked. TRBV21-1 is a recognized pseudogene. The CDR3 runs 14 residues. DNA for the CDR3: TGTGCCAGCACGATTGGAGGGATCTGCGAGACCCAGTACTTC. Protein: CASTIGGICETQYF.

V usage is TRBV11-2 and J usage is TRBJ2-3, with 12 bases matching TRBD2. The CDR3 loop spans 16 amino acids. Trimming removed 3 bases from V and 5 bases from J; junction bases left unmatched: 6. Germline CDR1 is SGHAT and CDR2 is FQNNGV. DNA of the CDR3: TGTGCCAGCAGCTTGTTTCTAGCGGGAGGGGGAGATACGCAGTATTTT. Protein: CASSLFLAGGGDTQYF.

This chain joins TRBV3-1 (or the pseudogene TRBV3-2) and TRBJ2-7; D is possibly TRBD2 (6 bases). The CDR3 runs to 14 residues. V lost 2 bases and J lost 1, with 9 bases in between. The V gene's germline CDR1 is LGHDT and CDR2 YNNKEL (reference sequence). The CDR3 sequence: CASSQTSGSYEQYF. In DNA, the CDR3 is TGTGCCAGCAGCCAAACCAGCGGGTCCTACGAGCAGTACTTC.

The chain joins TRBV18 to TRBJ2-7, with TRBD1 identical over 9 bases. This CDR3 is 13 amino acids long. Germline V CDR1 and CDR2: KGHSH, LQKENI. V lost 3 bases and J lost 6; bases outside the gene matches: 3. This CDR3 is CASSPPGQGEQYF. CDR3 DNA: TGTGCCAGCTCACCGCCGGGACAGGGCGAGCAGTACTTC.

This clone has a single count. The CDR3 loop reads CASSLRQGASGNQPQHF. The CDR3 coding sequence is TGTGCCAGCAGCTTACGACAGGGGGCTTCTGGCAATCAGCCCCAGCATTTT. The rearrangement uses TRBV7-8 and TRBJ1-5; 10 bases map to TRBD1. The CDR3 totals 17 residues. Germline CDR1 reads SGHVS; CDR2 reads FQNEAQ. With V trimmed by 2 bases and J by 2 bases, 6 bases remained unmatched. Supplemented by reference TRBV7-8 and TRBJ1-5, the full variable domain reads GAGVSQSPRYKVAKRGQDVALRCDPISGHVSLFWYQQALGQGPEFLTYFQNEAQLDKSGLPSDRFFAERPEGSVSTLKIQRTQQEDSAVYLCASSLRQGASGNQPQHFGDGTRLSIL.

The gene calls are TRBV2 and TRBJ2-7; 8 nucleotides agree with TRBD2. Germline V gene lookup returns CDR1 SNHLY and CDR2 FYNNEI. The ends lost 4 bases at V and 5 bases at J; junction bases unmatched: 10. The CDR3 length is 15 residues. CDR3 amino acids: CASSAEFSGTHEQYF. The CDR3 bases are TGTGCCAGCAGTGCCGAGTTTAGCGGGACCCACGAGCAGTACTTC.

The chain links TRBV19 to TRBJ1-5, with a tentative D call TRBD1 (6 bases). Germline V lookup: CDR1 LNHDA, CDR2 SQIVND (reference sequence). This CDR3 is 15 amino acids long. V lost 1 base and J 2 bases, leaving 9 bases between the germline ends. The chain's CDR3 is CASSIASGGNQPQHF. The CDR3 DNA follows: TGTGCCAGTAGTATAGCGTCAGGGGGCAATCAGCCCCAGCATTTT.

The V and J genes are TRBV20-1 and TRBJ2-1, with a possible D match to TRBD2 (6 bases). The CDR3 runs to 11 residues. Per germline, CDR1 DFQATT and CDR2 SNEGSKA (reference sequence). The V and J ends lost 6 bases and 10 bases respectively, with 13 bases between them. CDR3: CSAPGTREQFF. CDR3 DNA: TGCAGTGCACCCGGGACTCGCGAGCAGTTCTTC.

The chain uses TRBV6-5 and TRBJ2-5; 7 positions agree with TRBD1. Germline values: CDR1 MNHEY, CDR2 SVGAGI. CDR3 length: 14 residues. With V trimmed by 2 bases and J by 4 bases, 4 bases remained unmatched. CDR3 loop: CASSYQGVSETQYF. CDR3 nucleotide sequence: TGTGCCAGCAGTTACCAGGGGGTTTCAGAGACCCAGTACTTC.

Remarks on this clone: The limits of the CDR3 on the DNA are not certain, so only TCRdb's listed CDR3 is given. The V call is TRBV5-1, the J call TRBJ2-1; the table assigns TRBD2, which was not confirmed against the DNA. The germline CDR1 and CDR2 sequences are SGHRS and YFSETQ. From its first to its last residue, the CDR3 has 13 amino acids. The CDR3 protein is CASSFGTGTSFFF.

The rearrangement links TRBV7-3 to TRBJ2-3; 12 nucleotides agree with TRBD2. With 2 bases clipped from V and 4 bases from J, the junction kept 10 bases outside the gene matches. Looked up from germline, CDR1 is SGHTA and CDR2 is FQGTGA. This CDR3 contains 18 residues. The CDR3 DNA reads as TGTGCCAGCAGCTTATTACCAAGGGGACTAGCGGGCGCAGATACGCAGTATTTT. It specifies CASSLLPRGLAGADTQYF.

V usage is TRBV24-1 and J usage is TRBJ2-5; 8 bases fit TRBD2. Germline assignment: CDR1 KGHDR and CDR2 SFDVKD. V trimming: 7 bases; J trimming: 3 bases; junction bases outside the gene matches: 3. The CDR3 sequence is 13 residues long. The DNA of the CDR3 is TGTGCCACCAGAAGTAGCGGGGAAGAGACCCAGTACTTC. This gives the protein CATRSSGEETQYF.

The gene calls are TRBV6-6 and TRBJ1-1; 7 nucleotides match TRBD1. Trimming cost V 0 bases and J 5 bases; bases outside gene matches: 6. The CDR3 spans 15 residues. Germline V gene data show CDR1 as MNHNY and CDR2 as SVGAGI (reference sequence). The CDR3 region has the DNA TGTGCCAGCAGTTACTCGACCCAGGGGGGTACTGAAGCTTTCTTT. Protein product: CASSYSTQGGTEAFF.

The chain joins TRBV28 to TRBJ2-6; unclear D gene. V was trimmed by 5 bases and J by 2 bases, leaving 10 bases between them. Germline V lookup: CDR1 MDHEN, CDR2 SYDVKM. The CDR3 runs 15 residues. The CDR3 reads CASSLTFAGANVLTF. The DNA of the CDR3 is TGTGCCAGCAGTCTCACATTCGCTGGGGCCAACGTCCTGACTTTC.

DNA of the CDR3: TGTGCCAGCAGCCCAGGGGTGCAGTTTGCCAATCAGCCCCAGCATTTT. This gives the protein CASSPGVQFANQPQHF. The chain is built from TRBV7-9 and TRBJ1-5; D might be TRBD1 (6 bases). The V gene's germline CDR1 is SEHNR and CDR2 FQNEAQ (reference sequence). There are 16 residues in the CDR3. Trimming took off 5 bases at V and 3 bases at J, with 17 bases between the two ends.

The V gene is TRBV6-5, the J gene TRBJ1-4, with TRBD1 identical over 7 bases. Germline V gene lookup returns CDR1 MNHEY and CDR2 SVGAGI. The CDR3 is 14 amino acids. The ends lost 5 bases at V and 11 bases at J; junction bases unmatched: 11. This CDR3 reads CASSTGTAGLKLFF. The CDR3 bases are TGTGCCAGCAGTACCGGGACAGCCGGTTTGAAACTGTTTTTT.

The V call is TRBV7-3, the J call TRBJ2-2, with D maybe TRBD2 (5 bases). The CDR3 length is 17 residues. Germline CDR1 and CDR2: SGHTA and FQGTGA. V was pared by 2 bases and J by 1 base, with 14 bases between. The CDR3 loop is CASSLHRGAVNTGELFF. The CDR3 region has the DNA TGTGCCAGCAGCTTACATCGGGGTGCGGTGAACACCGGGGAGCTGTTTTTT.

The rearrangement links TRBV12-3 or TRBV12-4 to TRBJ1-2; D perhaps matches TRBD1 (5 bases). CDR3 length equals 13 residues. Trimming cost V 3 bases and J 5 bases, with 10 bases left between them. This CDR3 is CASSFGGWYGYTF. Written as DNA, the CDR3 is TGTGCCAGCAGTTTTGGGGGGTGGTATGGCTACACCTTC.